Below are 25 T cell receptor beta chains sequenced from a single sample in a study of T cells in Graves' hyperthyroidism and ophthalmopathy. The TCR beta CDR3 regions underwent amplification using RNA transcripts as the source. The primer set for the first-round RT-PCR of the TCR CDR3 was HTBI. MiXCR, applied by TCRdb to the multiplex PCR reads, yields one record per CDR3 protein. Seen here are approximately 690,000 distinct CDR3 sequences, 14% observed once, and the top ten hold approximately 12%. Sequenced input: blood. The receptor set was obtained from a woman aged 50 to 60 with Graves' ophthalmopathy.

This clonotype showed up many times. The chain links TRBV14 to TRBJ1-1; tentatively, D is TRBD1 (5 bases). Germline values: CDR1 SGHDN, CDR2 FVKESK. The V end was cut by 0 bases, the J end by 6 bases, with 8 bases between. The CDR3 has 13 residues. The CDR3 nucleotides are TGTGCCAGCAGCCAAGAAGGGGTTTCTGAAGCTTTCTTT. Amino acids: CASSQEGVSEAFF.

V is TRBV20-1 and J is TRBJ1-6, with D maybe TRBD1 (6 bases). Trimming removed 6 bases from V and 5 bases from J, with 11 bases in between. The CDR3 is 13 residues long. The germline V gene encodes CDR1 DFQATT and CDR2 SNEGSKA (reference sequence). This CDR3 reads CSARDIHNSPLHF. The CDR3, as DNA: TGCAGTGCCCGGGACATCCATAATTCACCCCTCCACTTT.

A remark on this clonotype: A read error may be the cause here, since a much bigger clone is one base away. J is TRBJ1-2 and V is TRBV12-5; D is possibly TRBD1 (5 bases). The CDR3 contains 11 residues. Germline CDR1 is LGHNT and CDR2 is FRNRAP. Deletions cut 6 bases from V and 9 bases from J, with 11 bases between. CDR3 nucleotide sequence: TGTGCTAGTGGCTGGGACCGGAGCTACACCTTC. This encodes CASGWDRSYTF. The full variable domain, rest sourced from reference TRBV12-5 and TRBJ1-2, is DARVTQTPRHKVTEMGQEVTMRCQPILGHNTVFWYRQTMMQGLELLAYFRNRAPLDDSGMPKDRFSAEMPDATLATLKIQPSEPRDSAVYFCASGWDRSYTFGSGTRLTVV.

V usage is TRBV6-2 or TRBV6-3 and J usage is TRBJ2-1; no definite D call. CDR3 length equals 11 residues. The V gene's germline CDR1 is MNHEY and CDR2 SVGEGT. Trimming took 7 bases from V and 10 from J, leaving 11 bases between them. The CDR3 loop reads CASTVHGEQFF. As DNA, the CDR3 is TGTGCCAGCACCGTCCACGGGGAGCAGTTCTTC.

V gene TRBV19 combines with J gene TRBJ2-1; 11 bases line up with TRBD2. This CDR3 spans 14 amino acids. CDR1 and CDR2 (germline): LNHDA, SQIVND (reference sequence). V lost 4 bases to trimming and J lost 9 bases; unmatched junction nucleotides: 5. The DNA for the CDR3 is TGTGCCAGTAGTAGTACTAGCGGGAGTGTTGAGCAGTTCTTC. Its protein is CASSSTSGSVEQFF.

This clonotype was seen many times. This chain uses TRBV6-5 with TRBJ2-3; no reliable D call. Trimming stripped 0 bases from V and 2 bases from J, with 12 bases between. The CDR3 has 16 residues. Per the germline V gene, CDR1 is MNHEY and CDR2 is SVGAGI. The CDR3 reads CASSYSSTVNTDTQYF. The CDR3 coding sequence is TGTGCCAGCAGTTACTCGAGTACAGTCAACACAGATACGCAGTATTTT.

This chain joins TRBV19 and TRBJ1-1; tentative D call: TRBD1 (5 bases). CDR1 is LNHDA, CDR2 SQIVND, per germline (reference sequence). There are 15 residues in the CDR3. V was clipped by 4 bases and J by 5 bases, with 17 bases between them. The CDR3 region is CASSKGPRTGTEAFF. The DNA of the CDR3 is TGTGCCAGTAGTAAGGGGCCCCGAACGGGAACTGAAGCTTTCTTT. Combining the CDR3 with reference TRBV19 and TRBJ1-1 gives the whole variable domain DGGITQSPKYLFRKEGQNVTLSCEQNLNHDAMYWYRQDPGQGLRLIYYSQIVNDFQKGDIAEGYSVSREKKESFPLTVTSAQKNPTAFYLCASSKGPRTGTEAFFGQGTRLTVV.

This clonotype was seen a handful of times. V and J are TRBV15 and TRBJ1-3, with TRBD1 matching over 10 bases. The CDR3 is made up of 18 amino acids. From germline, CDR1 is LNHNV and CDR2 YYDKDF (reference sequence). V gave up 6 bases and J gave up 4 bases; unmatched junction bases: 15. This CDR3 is CATRERPRQGARGNTIYF. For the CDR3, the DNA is TGTGCCACCAGGGAAAGACCCCGACAGGGGGCGAGGGGAAACACCATATATTTT.

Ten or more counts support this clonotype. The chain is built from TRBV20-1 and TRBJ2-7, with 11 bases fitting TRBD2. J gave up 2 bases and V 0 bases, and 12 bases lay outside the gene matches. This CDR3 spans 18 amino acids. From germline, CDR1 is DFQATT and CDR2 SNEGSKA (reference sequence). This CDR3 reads CSARDAGVAGGEAYEQYF. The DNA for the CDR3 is TGCAGTGCTAGAGATGCCGGGGTAGCGGGAGGGGAGGCCTACGAGCAGTACTTC.

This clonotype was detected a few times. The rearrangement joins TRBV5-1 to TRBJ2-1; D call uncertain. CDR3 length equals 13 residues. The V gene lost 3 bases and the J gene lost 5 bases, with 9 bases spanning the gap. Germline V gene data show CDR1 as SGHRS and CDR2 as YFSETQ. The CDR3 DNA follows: TGCGCCAGCAGCTGGAACCTCGACAATGAGCAGTTCTTC. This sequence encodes CASSWNLDNEQFF.

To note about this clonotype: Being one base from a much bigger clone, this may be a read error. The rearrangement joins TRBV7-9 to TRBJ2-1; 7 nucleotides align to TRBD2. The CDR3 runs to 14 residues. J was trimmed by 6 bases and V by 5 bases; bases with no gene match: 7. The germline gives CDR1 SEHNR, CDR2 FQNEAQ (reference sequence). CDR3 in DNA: TGTGCCAGCAGCCGCCCGACTAGCCGCAATGAGCAGTTCTTC. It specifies CASSRPTSRNEQFF.

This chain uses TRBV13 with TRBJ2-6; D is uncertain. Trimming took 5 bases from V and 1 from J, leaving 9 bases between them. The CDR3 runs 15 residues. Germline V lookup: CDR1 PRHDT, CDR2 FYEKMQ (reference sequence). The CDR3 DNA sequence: TGTGCCAGCAGCCAGACATCGTCTGGGGCCAACGTCCTGACTTTC. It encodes CASSQTSSGANVLTF.

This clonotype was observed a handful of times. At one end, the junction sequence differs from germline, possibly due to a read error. CDR3 sequence: CECRSPNTGELFF. In nucleotides, the CDR3 is TGCGAATGCCGTTCCCCGAACACCGGGGAGCTGTTTTTT. The gene calls are TRBV5-8 and TRBJ2-2; D is uncertain. The CDR3 is 13 amino acids. From germline, CDR1 is SGHTS and CDR2 YDEGEE. Full variable domain (missing parts from reference TRBV5-8 and TRBJ2-2): EAGVTQSPTHLIKTRGQQATLRCSPISGHTSVYWYQQALGLGLQFLLWYDEGEERNRGNFPPRFSGRQFPNYSSELNVNALELEDSALYLCECRSPNTGELFFGEGSRLTVL.

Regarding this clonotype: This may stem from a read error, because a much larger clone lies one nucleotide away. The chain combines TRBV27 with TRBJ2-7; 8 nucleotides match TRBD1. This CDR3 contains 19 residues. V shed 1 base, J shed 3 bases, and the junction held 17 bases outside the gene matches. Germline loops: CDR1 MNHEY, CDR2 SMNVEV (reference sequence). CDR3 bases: TGTGCCAGCAGTTTATTAGGTTATCGGCAACAGGGGGGCCTCTACGAGCAGTACTTC. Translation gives CASSLLGYRQQGGLYEQYF.

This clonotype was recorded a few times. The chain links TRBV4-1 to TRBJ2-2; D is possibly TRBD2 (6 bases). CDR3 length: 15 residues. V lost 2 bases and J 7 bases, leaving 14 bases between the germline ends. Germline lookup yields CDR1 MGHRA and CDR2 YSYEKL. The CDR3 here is CASSQIRETYGELFF. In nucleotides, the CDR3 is TGCGCCAGCAGCCAAATACGGGAGACGTACGGGGAGCTGTTTTTT.

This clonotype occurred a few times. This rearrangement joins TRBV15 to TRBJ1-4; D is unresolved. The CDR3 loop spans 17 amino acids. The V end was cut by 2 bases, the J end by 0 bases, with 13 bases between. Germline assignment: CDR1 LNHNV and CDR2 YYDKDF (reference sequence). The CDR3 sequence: CATSRIPRQATNEKLFF. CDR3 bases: TGTGCCACCAGCAGAATCCCGAGACAAGCAACTAATGAAAAACTGTTTTTT.

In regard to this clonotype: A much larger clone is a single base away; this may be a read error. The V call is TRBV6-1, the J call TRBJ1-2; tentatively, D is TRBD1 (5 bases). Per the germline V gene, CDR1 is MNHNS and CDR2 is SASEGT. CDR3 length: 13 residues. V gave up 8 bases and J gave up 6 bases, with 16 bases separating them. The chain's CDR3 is CASSDIPRDGYTF. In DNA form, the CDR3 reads TGTGCCAGCTCGGACATCCCAAGAGATGGCTACACCTTC.

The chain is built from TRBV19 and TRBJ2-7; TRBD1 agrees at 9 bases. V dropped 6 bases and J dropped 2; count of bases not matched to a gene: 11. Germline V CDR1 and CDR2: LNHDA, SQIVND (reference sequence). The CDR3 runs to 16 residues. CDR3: CASSPNPGTGTYEQYF. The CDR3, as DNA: TGTGCCAGTAGCCCCAACCCCGGGACAGGGACCTACGAGCAGTACTTC.

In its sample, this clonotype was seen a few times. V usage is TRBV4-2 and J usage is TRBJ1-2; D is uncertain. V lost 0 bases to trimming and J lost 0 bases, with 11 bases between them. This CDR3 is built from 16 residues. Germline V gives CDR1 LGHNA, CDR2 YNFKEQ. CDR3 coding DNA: TGTGCCAGCAGCCAAGAGAGGGCCACTTCTAACTATGGCTACACCTTC. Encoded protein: CASSQERATSNYGYTF.

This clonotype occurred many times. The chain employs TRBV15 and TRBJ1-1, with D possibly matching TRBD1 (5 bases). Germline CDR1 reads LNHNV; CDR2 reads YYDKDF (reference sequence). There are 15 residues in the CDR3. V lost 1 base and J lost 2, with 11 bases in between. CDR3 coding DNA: TGTGCCACCAGCAGAGGAGGGACCGCTAACACTGAAGCTTTCTTT. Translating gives CATSRGGTANTEAFF.

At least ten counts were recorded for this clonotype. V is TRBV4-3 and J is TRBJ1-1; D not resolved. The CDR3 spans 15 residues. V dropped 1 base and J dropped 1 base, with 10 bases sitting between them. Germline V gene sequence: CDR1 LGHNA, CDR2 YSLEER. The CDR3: CASSQGIQKNTEAFF. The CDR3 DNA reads TGCGCCAGCAGCCAAGGTATACAGAAGAACACTGAAGCTTTCTTT.

This CDR3 reads CASSQEEPTGELFF. The DNA for the CDR3 is TGCGCCAGCAGCCAAGAGGAGCCCACCGGGGAGCTGTTTTTT. The chain is built from TRBV4-1 and TRBJ2-2; no clear D gene. Germline V gene data show CDR1 as MGHRA and CDR2 as YSYEKL. Trimming took off 0 bases at V and 4 bases at J, with 6 bases between the two ends. The CDR3 is 14 residues long.

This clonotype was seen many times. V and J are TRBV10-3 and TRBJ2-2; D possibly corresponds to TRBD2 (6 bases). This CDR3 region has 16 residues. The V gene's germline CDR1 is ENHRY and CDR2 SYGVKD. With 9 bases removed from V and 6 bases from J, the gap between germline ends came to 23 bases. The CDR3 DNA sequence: TGTGCCATTCATAACCGGGACTCAGACTTATCCGGGGAGCTGTTTTTT. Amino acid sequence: CAIHNRDSDLSGELFF.

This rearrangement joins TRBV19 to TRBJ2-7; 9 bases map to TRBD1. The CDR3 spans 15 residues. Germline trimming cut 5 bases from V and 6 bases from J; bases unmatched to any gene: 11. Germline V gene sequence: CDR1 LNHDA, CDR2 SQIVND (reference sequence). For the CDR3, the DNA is TGTGCCAGTAGTCCCCGGGGACAGGGCCGAGGCGAGCAGTACTTC. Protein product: CASSPRGQGRGEQYF.

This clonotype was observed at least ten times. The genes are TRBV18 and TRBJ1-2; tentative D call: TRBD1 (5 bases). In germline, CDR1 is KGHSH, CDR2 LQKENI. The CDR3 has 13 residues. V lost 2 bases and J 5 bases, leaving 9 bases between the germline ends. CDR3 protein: CASSPDSSYGYTF. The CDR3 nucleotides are TGTGCCAGCTCACCAGACAGTTCTTATGGCTACACCTTC.